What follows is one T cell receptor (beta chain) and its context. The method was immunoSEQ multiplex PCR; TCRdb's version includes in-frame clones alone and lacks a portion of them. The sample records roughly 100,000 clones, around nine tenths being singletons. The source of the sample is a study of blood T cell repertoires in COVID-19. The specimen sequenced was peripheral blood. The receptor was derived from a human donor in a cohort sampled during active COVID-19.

The CDR3 here is CASRGLAAYNEQFF. The DNA of the CDR3 is TGTGCCAGTAGGGGACTAGCGGCCTACAATGAGCAGTTCTTC. This sequence joins TRBV19 and TRBJ2-1; 11 bases agree with TRBD2. Germline V gene sequence: CDR1 LNHDA, CDR2 SQIVND (reference sequence). There are 14 residues in the CDR3. With 6 bases clipped from V and 2 bases from J, the junction kept 0 bases outside the gene matches.